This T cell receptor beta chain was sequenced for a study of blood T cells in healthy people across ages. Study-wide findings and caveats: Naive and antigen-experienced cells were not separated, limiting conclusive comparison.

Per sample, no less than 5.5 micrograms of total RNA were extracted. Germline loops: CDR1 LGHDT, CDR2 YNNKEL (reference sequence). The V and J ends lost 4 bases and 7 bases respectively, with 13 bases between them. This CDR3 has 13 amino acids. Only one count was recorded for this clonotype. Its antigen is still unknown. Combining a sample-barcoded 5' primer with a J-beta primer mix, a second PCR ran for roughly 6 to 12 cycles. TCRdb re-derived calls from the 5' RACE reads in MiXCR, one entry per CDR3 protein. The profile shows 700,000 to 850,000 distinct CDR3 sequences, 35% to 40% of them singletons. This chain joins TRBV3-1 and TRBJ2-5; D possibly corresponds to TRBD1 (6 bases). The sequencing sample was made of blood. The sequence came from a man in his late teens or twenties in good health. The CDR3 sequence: CASSPREQGTQYF. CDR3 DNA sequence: TGTGCCAGCAGCCCTCGGGAACAGGGGACCCAGTACTTC.